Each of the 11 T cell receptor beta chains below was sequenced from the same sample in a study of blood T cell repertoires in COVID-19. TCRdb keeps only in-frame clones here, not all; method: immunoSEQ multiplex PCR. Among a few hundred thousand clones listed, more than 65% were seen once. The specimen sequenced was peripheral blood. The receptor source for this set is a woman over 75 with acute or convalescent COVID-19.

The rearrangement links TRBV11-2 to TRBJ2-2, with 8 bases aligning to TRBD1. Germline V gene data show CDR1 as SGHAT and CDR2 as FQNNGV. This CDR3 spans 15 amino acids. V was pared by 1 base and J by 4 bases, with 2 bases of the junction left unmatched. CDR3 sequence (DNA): TGTGCCAGCAGCTTAGGGACAGGGTTCACCGGGGAGCTGTTTTTT. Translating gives CASSLGTGFTGELFF.

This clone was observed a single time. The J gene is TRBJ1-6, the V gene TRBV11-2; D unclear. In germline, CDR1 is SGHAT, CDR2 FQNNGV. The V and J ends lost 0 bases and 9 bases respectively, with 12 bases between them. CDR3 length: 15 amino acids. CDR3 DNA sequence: TGTGCCAGCAGCTTAGATCCGGGAGAGAGTTCACCCCTCCACTTT. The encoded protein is CASSLDPGESSPLHF. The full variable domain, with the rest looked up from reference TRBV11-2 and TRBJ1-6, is EAGVAQSPRYKIIEKRQSVAFWCNPISGHATLYWYQQILGQGPKLLIQFQNNGVVDDSQLPKDRFSAERLKGVDSTLKIQPAKLEDSAVYLCASSLDPGESSPLHFGNGTRLTVT.

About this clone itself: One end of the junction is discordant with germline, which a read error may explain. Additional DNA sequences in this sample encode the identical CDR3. CDR3 nucleotide sequence: TGCGCCAGCAGTCAAGAGTATGGCGGGGGGTGGAACGAGCAGTACTTC. As protein: CASSQEYGGGWNEQYF. The V gene is TRBV4-1, the J gene TRBJ2-7; TRBD2 matches 8 bases. Germline CDR1 and CDR2: MGHRA and YSYEKL. The CDR3 loop spans 16 amino acids.

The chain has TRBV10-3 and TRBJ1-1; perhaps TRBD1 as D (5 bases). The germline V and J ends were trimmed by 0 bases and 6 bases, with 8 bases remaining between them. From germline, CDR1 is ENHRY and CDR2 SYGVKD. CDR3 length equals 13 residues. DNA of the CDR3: TGTGCCATCAGTGAGTCAAGGGGCGCTGAAGCTTTCTTT. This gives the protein CAISESRGAEAFF.

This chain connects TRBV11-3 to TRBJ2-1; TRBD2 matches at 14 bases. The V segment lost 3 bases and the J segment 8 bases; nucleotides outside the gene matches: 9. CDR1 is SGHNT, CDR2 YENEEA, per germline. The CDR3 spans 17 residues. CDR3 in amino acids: CASSLWTSGGPSHEQFF. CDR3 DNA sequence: TGTGCCAGCAGCTTGTGGACTAGCGGGGGGCCCTCCCATGAGCAGTTCTTC. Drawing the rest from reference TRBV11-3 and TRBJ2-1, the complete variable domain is EAGVVQSPRYKIIEKKQPVAFWCNPISGHNTLYWYLQNLGQGPELLIRYENEEAVDDSQLPKDRFSAERLKGVDSTLKIQPAELGDSAVYLCASSLWTSGGPSHEQFFGPGTRLTVL.

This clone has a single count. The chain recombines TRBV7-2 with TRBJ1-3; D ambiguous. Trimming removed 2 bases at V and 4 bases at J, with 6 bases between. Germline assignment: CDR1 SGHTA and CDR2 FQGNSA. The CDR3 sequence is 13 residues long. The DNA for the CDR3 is TGTGCCAGCAGCTTAAACTTGGGAAACACCATATATTTT. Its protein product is CASSLNLGNTIYF.

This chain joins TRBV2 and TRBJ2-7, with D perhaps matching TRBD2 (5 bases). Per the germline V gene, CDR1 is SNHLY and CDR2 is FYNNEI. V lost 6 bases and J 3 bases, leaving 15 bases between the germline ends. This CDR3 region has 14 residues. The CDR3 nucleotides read TGTGCCAGCAGGGGGAGCGTGGGCTACTACGAGCAGTACTTC. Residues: CASRGSVGYYEQYF.

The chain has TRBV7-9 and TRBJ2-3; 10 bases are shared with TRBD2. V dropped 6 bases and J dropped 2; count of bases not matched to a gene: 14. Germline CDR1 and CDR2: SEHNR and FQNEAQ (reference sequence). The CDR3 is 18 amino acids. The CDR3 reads CASRIPASGGPDTDTQYF. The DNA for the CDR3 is TGTGCCAGCAGGATCCCGGCTAGCGGGGGTCCCGACACAGATACGCAGTATTTT.

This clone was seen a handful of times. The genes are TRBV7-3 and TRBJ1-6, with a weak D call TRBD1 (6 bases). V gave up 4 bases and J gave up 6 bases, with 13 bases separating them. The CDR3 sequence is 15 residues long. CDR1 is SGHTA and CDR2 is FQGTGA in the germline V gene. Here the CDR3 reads CASSSAGGGNSPLHF. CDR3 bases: TGTGCCAGCAGCTCCGCGGGGGGCGGTAATTCACCCCTCCACTTT.

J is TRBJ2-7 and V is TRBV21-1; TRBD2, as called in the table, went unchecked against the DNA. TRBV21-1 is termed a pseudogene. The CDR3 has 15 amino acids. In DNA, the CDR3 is TGTGCCAGCAGCAAAACGCGGGACTATACCTACGAGCAGTACTTC. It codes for CASSKTRDYTYEQYF.

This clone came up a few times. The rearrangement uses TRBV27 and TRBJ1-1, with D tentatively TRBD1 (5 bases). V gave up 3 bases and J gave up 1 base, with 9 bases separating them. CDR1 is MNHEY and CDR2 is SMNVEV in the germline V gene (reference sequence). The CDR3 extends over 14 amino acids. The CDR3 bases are TGTGCCAGCAGTTTCAGGGCCAAGAACACTGAAGCTTTCTTT. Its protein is CASSFRAKNTEAFF.